The present TCR beta chain was sequenced within a study of radiotherapy plus CTLA-4 blockade in lung cancer. On the study more broadly: Disease control was present in roughly a third of patients, and objective responses in under 20%.

Notes on this clone: Its target is unknown.

Findings and caveats of the study: Expansion of tumor-derived TCR clones was observed in blood after radiotherapy plus ipilimumab.

Profiling relied on immunoSEQ multiplex PCR, and the TCRdb table lists in-frame clones only, not all of them. The sample lists about 70,000 clones, 65% to 80% seen once, with 10% in the top ten. The study treated chemo-refractory metastatic non-small-cell lung cancer patients with focal radiation plus ipilimumab CTLA-4 blockade. The receptor's source is a human donor with non-small cell lung cancer who had a complete response to radiotherapy plus ipilimumab. The sequenced sample was peripheral blood, obtained from a patient treated with radiotherapy plus ipilimumab.

This CDR3 reads CASSLVVRPSYNEQFF. CDR3 nucleotide sequence: TGTGCCAGCAGCTTAGTGGTGCGACCCTCCTACAATGAGCAGTTCTTC. The chain combines TRBV7-2 with TRBJ2-1; the D is unclear. Germline V lookup: CDR1 SGHTA, CDR2 FQGNSA. This CDR3 is 16 amino acids long. V was pared by 1 base and J by 0 bases, with 10 bases between.